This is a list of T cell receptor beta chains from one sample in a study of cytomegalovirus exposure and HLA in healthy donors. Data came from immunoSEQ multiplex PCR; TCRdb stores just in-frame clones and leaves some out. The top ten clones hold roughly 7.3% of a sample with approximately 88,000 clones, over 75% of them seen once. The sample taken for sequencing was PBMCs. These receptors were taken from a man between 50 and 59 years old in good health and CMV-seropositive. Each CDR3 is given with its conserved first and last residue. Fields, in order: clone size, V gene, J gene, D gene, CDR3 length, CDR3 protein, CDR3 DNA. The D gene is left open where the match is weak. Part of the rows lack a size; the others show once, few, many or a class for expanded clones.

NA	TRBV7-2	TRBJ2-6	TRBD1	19	CASSLGWETGMSGANVLTF	TGTGCCAGCAGCTTAGGGTGGGAGACAGGGATGTCTGGGGCCAACGTCCTGACTTTC
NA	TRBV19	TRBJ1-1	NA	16	CASSIDTAGSDTEAFF	TGTGCCAGTAGTATAGACACAGCGGGATCTGACACTGAAGCTTTCTTT
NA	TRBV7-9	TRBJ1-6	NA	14	CASSPMGGNSPLHF	TGTGCCAGCAGCCCTATGGGGGGTAATTCACCCCTCCACTTT
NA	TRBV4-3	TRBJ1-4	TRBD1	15	CASSQTGQGSEKLFF	TGCGCCAGCAGCCAGACCGGACAGGGGAGTGAAAAACTGTTTTTT
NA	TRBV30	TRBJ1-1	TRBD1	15	CACYPRTGQGTEAFF	TGTGCCTGCTACCCTCGAACAGGACAGGGCACTGAAGCTTTCTTT
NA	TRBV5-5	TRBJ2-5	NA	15	CASSLLLQAGETQYF	TGTGCCAGCAGCTTGTTGTTACAGGCCGGAGAGACCCAGTACTTC
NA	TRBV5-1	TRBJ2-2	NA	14	CASSLSLTTGELFF	TGCGCCAGCAGCTTGTCATTAACAACCGGGGAGCTGTTTTTT
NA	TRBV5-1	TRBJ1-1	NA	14	CASSLEGGVTEAFF	TGCGCCAGCAGCTTGGAAGGGGGGGTCACTGAAGCTTTCTTT
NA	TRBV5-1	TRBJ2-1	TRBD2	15	CASSYGGGLRDEQFF	TGCGCCAGCAGCTACGGCGGGGGGCTAAGGGATGAGCAGTTCTTC
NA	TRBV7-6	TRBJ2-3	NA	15	CASSLGQPSTDTQYF	TGTGCCAGCAGCCTCGGACAGCCTAGCACAGATACGCAGTATTTT
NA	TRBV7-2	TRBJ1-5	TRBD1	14	CASSLRQGDQPQHF	TGTGCCAGCAGCCTACGACAGGGAGATCAGCCCCAGCATTTT
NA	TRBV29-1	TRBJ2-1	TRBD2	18	CSLMGEGRRQRSYNEQFF	TGCAGCTTAATGGGGGAGGGCCGCCGGCAACGCTCCTACAATGAGCAGTTCTTC
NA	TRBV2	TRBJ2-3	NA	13	CASTVLGVDTQYF	TGTGCCAGCACTGTTCTAGGCGTTGATACGCAGTATTTT
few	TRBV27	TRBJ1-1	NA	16	CASSLVTEPMNTEAFF	TGTGCCAGCAGTTTAGTCACAGAACCCATGAACACTGAAGCTTTCTTT
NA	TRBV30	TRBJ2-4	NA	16	CAWSYGAALAKNIQYF	TGTGCCTGGAGTTATGGGGCTGCCCTAGCCAAAAACATTCAGTACTTC
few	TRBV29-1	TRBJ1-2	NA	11	CSVNEGDGYTF	TGCAGCGTGAATGAGGGTGATGGCTACACCTTC
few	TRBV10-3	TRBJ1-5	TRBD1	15	CAISEGTGANQPQHF	TGTGCCATCAGTGAAGGGACAGGGGCCAATCAGCCCCAGCATTTT
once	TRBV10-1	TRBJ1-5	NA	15	CASCPQGWGNQPQHF	TGCGCCAGCTGCCCCCAGGGCTGGGGCAATCAGCCCCAGCATTTT
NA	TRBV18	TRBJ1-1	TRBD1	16	CASSPLLVRGPTEAFF	TGTGCCAGCTCACCCCTTTTAGTCAGGGGGCCCACTGAAGCTTTCTTT
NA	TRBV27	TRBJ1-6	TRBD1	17	CASSLSRAGTANSPLHF	TGTGCCAGCAGTTTATCCCGGGCCGGGACAGCGAATTCACCCCTCCACTTT
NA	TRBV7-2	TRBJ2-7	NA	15	CASSAGQPKSYEQYF	TGTGCCAGCAGCGCGGGACAGCCTAAATCCTACGAGCAGTACTTC
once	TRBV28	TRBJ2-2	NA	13	CASIRADTGELFF	TGTGCCAGCATCAGGGCGGACACCGGGGAGCTGTTTTTT
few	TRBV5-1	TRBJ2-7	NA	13	CASSFAPGREQYF	TGCGCCAGCAGCTTCGCCCCAGGGCGGGAGCAGTACTTC
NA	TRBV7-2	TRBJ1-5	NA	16	CASSLVSGNSNQPQHF	TGTGCCAGCAGCTTAGTATCCGGTAATAGCAATCAGCCCCAGCATTTT
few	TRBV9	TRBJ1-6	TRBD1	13	CASSTGGASPLHF	TGTGCCAGCAGCACAGGGGGTGCTTCACCCCTCCACTTT
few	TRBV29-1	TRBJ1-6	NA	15	CSVSVDLTGSSPLHF	TGCAGCGTTTCGGTTGATCTTACAGGGTCTTCACCCCTCCACTTT
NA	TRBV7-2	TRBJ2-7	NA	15	CASSLAGSISYEQYF	TGTGCCAGCAGCTTAGCGGGCAGTATCTCCTACGAGCAGTACTTC
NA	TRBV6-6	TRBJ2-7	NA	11	CASENRAEQYF	TGTGCCAGCGAAAACAGGGCGGAGCAGTACTTC
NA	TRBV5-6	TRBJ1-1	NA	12	CASSLGGVEEGF	TGTGCCAGCAGCTTGGGAGGGGTAGAGGAGGGCTTT
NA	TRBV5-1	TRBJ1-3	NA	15	CASSNAGKSGNTIYF	TGCGCCAGCAGCAACGCCGGGAAATCTGGAAACACCATATATTTT
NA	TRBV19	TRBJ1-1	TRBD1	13	CASYRTGYTEAFF	TGTGCCAGTTATCGGACAGGGTACACTGAAGCTTTCTTT
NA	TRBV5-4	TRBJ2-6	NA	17	CASSPTSGQHGANVLTF	TGTGCCAGCAGCCCAACTTCAGGGCAGCATGGGGCCAACGTCCTGACTTTC
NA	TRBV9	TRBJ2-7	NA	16	CASSGGFGGQAYEQYF	TGTGCCAGCAGCGGGGGATTCGGGGGGCAAGCCTACGAGCAGTACTTC
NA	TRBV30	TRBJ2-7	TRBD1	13	CAWSPGQDYEQYF	TGTGCCTGGAGTCCCGGACAGGACTACGAGCAGTACTTC
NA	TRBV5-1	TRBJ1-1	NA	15	CASSLGGSANTEAFF	TGCGCCAGCAGCTTGGGAGGCTCCGCGAACACTGAAGCTTTCTTT
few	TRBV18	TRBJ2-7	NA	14	CASSLGRVGGEQYF	TGTGCCAGCTCCCTTGGGCGGGTAGGAGGAGAGCAGTACTTC
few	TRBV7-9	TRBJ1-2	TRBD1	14	CASSLATGNYGYTF	TGTGCCAGCAGCTTAGCGACAGGGAACTATGGCTACACCTTC
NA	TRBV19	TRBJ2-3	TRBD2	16	CASSIRAGGSTDTQYF	TGTGCCAGTAGTATCCGGGCGGGGGGGAGCACAGATACGCAGTATTTT
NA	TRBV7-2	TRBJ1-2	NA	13	CASSITGNYGYTF	TGTGCCAGCAGCATCACAGGGAACTATGGCTACACCTTC
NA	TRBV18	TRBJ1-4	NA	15	CASSPAVSPGEKLFF	TGTGCCAGCTCACCGGCGGTCTCACCCGGGGAAAAACTGTTTTTT
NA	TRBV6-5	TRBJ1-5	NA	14	CASSPMDRYQPQHF	TGTGCCAGCAGTCCAATGGACAGATATCAGCCCCAGCATTTT
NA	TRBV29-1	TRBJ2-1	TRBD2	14	CSVGAGGGYNEQFF	TGCAGCGTTGGAGCGGGGGGAGGTTACAATGAGCAGTTCTTC
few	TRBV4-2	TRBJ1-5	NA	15	CASSQAGDGNQPQHF	TGTGCCAGCAGCCAAGCAGGGGACGGCAATCAGCCCCAGCATTTT
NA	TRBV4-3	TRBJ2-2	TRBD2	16	CASSQESGGVAGELFF	TGCGCCAGCAGCCAGGAAAGCGGGGGGGTGGCCGGGGAGCTGTTTTTT
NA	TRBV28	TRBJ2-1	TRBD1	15	CASRPRDRVYNEQFF	TGTGCCAGCAGGCCCCGGGACAGGGTTTACAATGAGCAGTTCTTC
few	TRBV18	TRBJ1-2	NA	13	CASSPPNRERYTF	TGTGCCAGCTCACCACCAAACAGGGAGCGCTACACCTTC
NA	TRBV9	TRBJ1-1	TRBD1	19	CASSGHWTGSGLSNTEAFF	TGTGCCAGCAGCGGGCACTGGACAGGGAGCGGATTATCGAACACTGAAGCTTTCTTT
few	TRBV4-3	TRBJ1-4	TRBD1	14	CASSRGTGGGKLFF	TGCGCCAGCAGCCGGGGGACAGGGGGTGGAAAACTGTTTTTT
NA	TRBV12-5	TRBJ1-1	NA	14	CASGLVQVNTEAFF	TGTGCTAGTGGTTTGGTACAAGTCAACACTGAAGCTTTCTTT
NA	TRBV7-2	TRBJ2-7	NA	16	CASSLVVTGITYEQYF	TGTGCCAGCAGCTTAGTCGTCACAGGGATAACCTACGAGCAGTACTTC
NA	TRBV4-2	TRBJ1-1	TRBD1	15	CASSLAGQDASEAFF	TGTGCCAGCAGCCTCGCTGGACAGGACGCGTCTGAAGCTTTCTTT
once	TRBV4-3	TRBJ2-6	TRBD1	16	CASSLGTGTGANVLTF	TGCGCCAGCAGTCTTGGGACAGGGACTGGGGCCAACGTCCTGACTTTC
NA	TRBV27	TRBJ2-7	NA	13	CASSPDISYEQYF	TGTGCCAGCAGTCCTGACATTTCCTACGAGCAGTACTTC
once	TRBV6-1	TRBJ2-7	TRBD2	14	CAGASGGPRAEQYF	TGTGCCGGGGCTAGCGGGGGGCCAAGGGCCGAGCAGTACTTC